A single sample is the source of the 25 T cell receptor beta chains below, sequenced in a study of Graves' ophthalmopathy and Graves' hyperthyroidism. Using RNA transcripts, the TCR beta CDR3 regions were amplified. The workflow started with a first-round RT-PCR run with HTBI primers and then moved on to a second-round multiplex PCR. TCRdb re-derived calls from the multiplex PCR reads in MiXCR, one entry per CDR3 protein. In the table there are fewer than 350,000 distinct CDR3 sequences, roughly a sixth of which are singletons. Material: peripheral blood. Source of these receptors: an adult man with Graves' ophthalmopathy.

As for this clonotype: One end of the junction does not line up with germline, which may come from a read error. The chain carries TRBV6-1 and TRBJ1-1, with D unclear. CDR1 is MNHNS, CDR2 SASEGT, per germline. This CDR3 comprises 13 residues. The CDR3 loop is CASTVRVNTEACF. The DNA for the CDR3 is TGTGCCAGCACCGTCAGAGTGAACACTGAAGCTTGCTTT.

This clonotype was seen many times. The chain links TRBV6-5 to TRBJ1-2, with 8 bases lining up with TRBD1. The CDR3 runs 14 residues. The germline V gene encodes CDR1 MNHEY and CDR2 SVGAGI. The V gene end was trimmed by 6 bases and the J gene end by 3 bases; junction bases not matched to a gene: 6. This chain's CDR3 is CASRGQVGDYGYTF. The CDR3 DNA reads as TGTGCCAGCAGGGGACAGGTCGGGGACTATGGCTACACCTTC.

The rearrangement links TRBV6-2 or TRBV6-3 to TRBJ1-6; 8 bases fit TRBD1. The CDR3 runs 14 residues. The junction had 8 bases not matched to a gene; V was cut back by 8 bases and J by 8 bases. Germline V lookup: CDR1 MNHEY, CDR2 SVGEGT. The CDR3 nucleotides are TGTGCCAGCCGGACAGGGTCAACGGATTCACCCCTCCACTTT. It translates to CASRTGSTDSPLHF.

The J gene is TRBJ2-5, the V gene TRBV11-1; TRBD1 aligns across 7 bases. The CDR3 has 16 amino acids. CDR1 and CDR2 from the germline V gene are SGHAT and FQDESV (reference sequence). The junction had 7 bases not matched to a gene; V was cut back by 3 bases and J by 0 bases. The CDR3: CASSLGDSGYQETQYF. The CDR3 DNA reads as TGTGCCAGCAGCTTGGGGGACAGCGGTTACCAAGAGACCCAGTACTTC.

This clonotype was found many times. The chain uses TRBV12-3 or TRBV12-4 and TRBJ2-5, with D possibly matching TRBD2 (6 bases). Trimming took 8 bases from V and 2 from J, leaving 15 bases between them. The CDR3 covers 14 residues. The CDR3 sequence is CASAPGGIQETQYF. The CDR3 nucleotides are TGTGCCAGCGCCCCCGGGGGTATACAAGAGACCCAGTACTTC.

This clonotype has just a few counts. The rearrangement joins TRBV6-1 to TRBJ2-7; 8 positions match TRBD1. The CDR3 is 12 amino acids. The germline CDR1 and CDR2 sequences are MNHNS and SASEGT. The trim removed 7 bases at V and 5 bases at J, leaving 4 bases unmatched. The CDR3 region has the DNA TGTGCCAGCACGGGGACAGGCAACGAGCAGTACTTC. The encoded protein is CASTGTGNEQYF.

This clonotype was picked up many times. The chain uses TRBV7-9 and TRBJ1-1; tentatively, D is TRBD1 (5 bases). The germline gives CDR1 SEHNR, CDR2 FQNEAQ (reference sequence). The V end was cut by 10 bases, the J end by 0 bases, with 15 bases between. This CDR3 is 14 amino acids long. CDR3 in amino acids: CATQQVGLNTEAFF. The DNA for the CDR3 is TGTGCCACCCAACAGGTCGGGTTGAACACTGAAGCTTTCTTT.

This clonotype was seen a few times. Since a much larger clone is just one base distant, this may be a read error. This chain uses TRBV19 with TRBJ1-6; unclear D gene. This CDR3 has 16 amino acids. With 3 bases removed from V and 9 bases from J, the gap between germline ends came to 18 bases. From germline, CDR1 is LNHDA and CDR2 SQIVND (reference sequence). CDR3 nucleotide sequence: TGTGCCAGTAGTATTACCCCAGGTTCCAGGTCTTCACCCCTCCACTTT. It translates to CASSITPGSRSSPLHF.

Of note for this clonotype: The limits of the CDR3 on the DNA are not certain, so only TCRdb's listed CDR3 is given. The chain is built from TRBV7-2 and TRBJ2-7; TRBD2, as called in the table, went unchecked against the DNA. The CDR3 extends over 20 residues, inclusive of both ends. CDR1 SGHTA and CDR2 FQGNSA come from the germline V gene. This chain's CDR3 is CASSFYICSANRLEIYEQYF.

This clonotype was counted at least ten times. The genes are TRBV7-2 and TRBJ2-5; 12 bases line up with TRBD2. The germline V gene has CDR1 SGHTA and CDR2 FQGNSA. The ends lost 6 bases at V and 4 bases at J; junction bases unmatched: 6. This CDR3 has 15 amino acids. The CDR3 DNA follows: TGTGCCAGCAGACACGGACTAGCGGGGATAGAGACCCAGTACTTC. This gives the protein CASRHGLAGIETQYF.

In its sample, this clonotype was seen many times. V is TRBV20-1 and J is TRBJ2-2, with a possible D match to TRBD2 (6 bases). The V and J ends lost 3 bases and 7 bases respectively, with 18 bases between them. From germline, CDR1 is DFQATT and CDR2 SNEGSKA (reference sequence). The length of the CDR3 is 15 residues. The DNA for the CDR3 is TGCAGTGCTAGCCTAGCGAACGTTCTGGGCGGGGAGCTGTTTTTT. Encoded protein: CSASLANVLGGELFF.

This clonotype was seen many times. The J gene is TRBJ2-7, the V gene TRBV6-5; D is unresolved. Germline V lookup: CDR1 MNHEY, CDR2 SVGAGI. The CDR3 totals 15 residues. The germline V and J ends were trimmed by 0 bases and 3 bases, with 12 bases remaining between them. The CDR3 loop is CASSYSIGFIYEQYF. In DNA form, the CDR3 reads TGTGCCAGCAGTTACTCGATCGGGTTTATCTACGAGCAGTACTTC.

This clonotype was found many times. The rearrangement uses TRBV6-5 and TRBJ2-7; 13 positions agree with TRBD2. V lost 4 bases to trimming and J lost 4 bases; unmatched junction nucleotides: 7. The CDR3 length is 16 residues. Germline CDR1 MNHEY, CDR2 SVGAGI. CDR3 sequence: CASSSGLAGVGYEQYF. The DNA for the CDR3 is TGTGCCAGCAGTTCCGGACTAGCGGGAGTCGGTTACGAGCAGTACTTC.

In DNA, the CDR3 is TGTGCCAGCTCCTCCGGCCATTGGGACAGAACCTACGAGCAGTACTTC. Translation: CASSSGHWDRTYEQYF. The V call is TRBV6-1, the J call TRBJ2-7, with 7 bases lining up with TRBD1. V dropped 8 bases and J dropped 2; count of bases not matched to a gene: 15. This CDR3 is built from 16 residues. The germline gives CDR1 MNHNS, CDR2 SASEGT.

This clonotype occurred many times. The chain carries TRBV6-2 or TRBV6-3 and TRBJ2-7; the match to TRBD1 covers 10 bases. Germline assignment: CDR1 MNHEY and CDR2 SVGEGT. After removal of 2 bases from V and 2 bases from J, the junction contained 3 bases not matched to a gene. CDR3 length: 15 amino acids. The CDR3 sequence is CASSYGTGVTYEQYF. The CDR3 coding sequence is TGTGCCAGCAGTTACGGGACAGGGGTAACCTACGAGCAGTACTTC.

This clonotype occurred many times. V is TRBV11-2 and J is TRBJ1-5, with D maybe TRBD1 (5 bases). The length of the CDR3 is 14 residues. Deletions cut 2 bases from V and 4 bases from J, with 9 bases between. CDR1 is SGHAT, CDR2 FQNNGV, per germline. The CDR3 DNA reads TGTGCCAGCAGCTTATCCGCAGGGAATCAGCCCCAGCATTTT. Its translation is CASSLSAGNQPQHF.

This clonotype turned up a few times. V usage is TRBV5-5 and J usage is TRBJ2-5; possible D gene TRBD1, 6 bases. Trimming pared 1 base from V and 1 base from J, leaving 14 bases between. This CDR3 contains 16 residues. Germline V gives CDR1 SGHKS, CDR2 YYEKEE (reference sequence). CDR3 DNA: TGTGCCAGCAGCTTGTTCCAGGACAGAACCCAAGAGACCCAGTACTTC. As protein: CASSLFQDRTQETQYF.

This clonotype came up many times. The chain is built from TRBV6-5 and TRBJ1-1; 9 nucleotides align to TRBD1. Germline V gene data show CDR1 as MNHEY and CDR2 as SVGAGI. The CDR3 is 14 residues long. V shed 0 bases, J shed 6 bases, and the junction held 2 bases outside the gene matches. For the CDR3, the DNA is TGTGCCAGCAGTTACTCGGACAGGGGTCCTGAAGCTTTCTTT. This sequence encodes CASSYSDRGPEAFF.

The chain uses TRBV14 and TRBJ2-2, with TRBD2 matching 8 bases. V lost 4 bases and J lost 3; bases outside the gene matches: 13. CDR1 is SGHDN, CDR2 FVKESK, per germline. This CDR3 is built from 18 residues. The CDR3 loop reads CASSPLRKGLGDTGELFF. The CDR3 DNA reads as TGTGCCAGCAGCCCCCTGAGGAAGGGACTAGGGGACACCGGGGAGCTGTTTTTT.

This clonotype was observed many times. This CDR3 reads CASSARPGLATGELFF. For the CDR3, the DNA is TGTGCCAGCAGTGCCCGCCCGGGACTAGCGACCGGGGAGCTGTTTTTT. V gene TRBV6-1 combines with J gene TRBJ2-2; 10 nucleotides agree with TRBD2. There are 16 residues in the CDR3. Germline V gene sequence: CDR1 MNHNS, CDR2 SASEGT. The J segment lost 5 bases and the V segment lost 4 bases, leaving 7 bases of the junction unmatched.

The sample holds many counts of this clonotype. This chain uses TRBV30 with TRBJ1-5; D is uncertain. Trimming pared 1 base from V and 3 bases from J, leaving 7 bases between. The CDR3 covers 13 residues. Germline CDR1 GTSNPN, CDR2 SVGIG (reference sequence). The CDR3 region is CAWSGQANQPQHF. The CDR3 DNA sequence: TGTGCCTGGAGTGGGCAGGCCAATCAGCCCCAGCATTTT.

This clonotype was seen repeatedly, ten times or more. V and J are TRBV20-1 and TRBJ1-1; TRBD1 might be the D (5 bases). The CDR3 has 12 residues. The germline CDR1 and CDR2 sequences are DFQATT and SNEGSKA (reference sequence). The V end lost 0 bases, the J end lost 8 bases, and 10 bases lay between the germline ends. DNA for the CDR3: TGCAGTGCTAGAGATCAGGGACCAGAAGCTTTCTTT. Translating it yields CSARDQGPEAFF.

This clonotype was counted ten times or more. The rearrangement uses TRBV27 and TRBJ1-2, with TRBD1 matching over 8 bases. The CDR3 runs 15 residues. CDR1 and CDR2 (germline): MNHEY, SMNVEV (reference sequence). J was trimmed by 2 bases and V by 3 bases; bases with no gene match: 5. The CDR3 DNA follows: TGTGCCAGCAGTTTGGGGACAGGCGAAAACTATGGCTACACCTTC. Translation: CASSLGTGENYGYTF.

This clonotype was counted many times. This chain connects TRBV20-1 to TRBJ2-5; D not certain. Between the trimmed V and J ends, which lost 6 bases and 5 bases, there was a span of 13 bases. The CDR3 totals 12 residues. From germline, CDR1 is DFQATT and CDR2 SNEGSKA (reference sequence). The CDR3 nucleotides are TGCAGTGCCTCCAAAGGTGTGGAGACCCAGTACTTC. Translating it yields CSASKGVETQYF.

The table lists this clonotype with many counts. The V gene is TRBV29-1, the J gene TRBJ1-2; D is perhaps TRBD1 (5 bases). The CDR3 is 10 amino acids. V was pared by 3 bases and J by 8 bases, with 7 bases between. Germline CDR1 is SQVTM and CDR2 is ANQGSEA. The CDR3 bases are TGCAGCGTTGAGCCAGGGGGCTACACCTTC. This gives the protein CSVEPGGYTF. The full variable domain, rest sourced from reference TRBV29-1 and TRBJ1-2, is SAVISQKPSRDICQRGTSLTIQCQVDSQVTMMFWYRQQPGQSLTLIATANQGSEATYESGFVIDKFPISRPNLTFSTLTVSNMSPEDSSIYLCSVEPGGYTFGSGTRLTVV.